This T cell receptor (beta chain) is from a study of blood T cell repertoires in COVID-19 (TCRdb year 2020). As for the study more broadly: Samples covering the acute and convalescent phases of COVID-19 were provided by collaborators in the United States, Italy and Spain. The prospective study material was composed of cDNA or gDNA derived from T cells, B-cell-depleted T cells, or PBMCs. Where HLA class I and class II types were available, the types were taken from metadata supplied by the sample provider, not from assay-based typing. Sample metadata almost always included a de-identified subject ID, COVID-19 status, age in years and sex. Samples came from the ongoing ImmuneRACE study (first 160 participants) plus 1,254 subjects from 6 global collaborators. A freely available public database, intended as a resource for researchers studying the immune response to SARS-CoV-2, is where the repertoires were released. The dataset comprised deeply sampled blood TCRbeta repertoires from subjects exposed to, actively infected with, or recovered from COVID-19.

The immunoSEQ Assay, a bias-controlled multiplex PCR, was used to amplify TCRbeta CDR3 regions from genomic DNA. Concerning the study's data processing: Within the assay, amplification of reference gene primers was used to estimate how many nucleated cells each sample contained. To quantify the absolute abundance of each unique TCRbeta CDR3 rearrangement, sequence reads were collapsed and filtered. Productive Simpson clonality was computed per sample as the square root of Simpson's diversity index over productive rearrangements. TCRdb limited this immuneACCESS table to in-frame rearrangements with V and J called. A share of clones is missing; checked studies link under half to unresolved V genes, and the rest is unexplained. Clonal size and the V and J genes are those of that table, whereas D and trimming came from the DNA. The sample table lists some 120,000 clones, more than 65% of them with a count of one. Of the sample, roughly 25% falls within the top ten clones.

The CDR3 contains 14 residues, cysteine and phenylalanine counted. Just the 42-base CDR3 DNA is kept, in frame starting at base 1. The V end loses 2 bases and the J end loses 6 bases, and a stretch of 11 bases separates them. Per the germline V gene (reference sequence), LNHDA is the CDR1 and SQIVND is the CDR2. On the study overall, not on this receptor specifically: How much clinical and demographic metadata was included differed by source and by participant, and the metadata was provided uncurated.

To note about this clone: Its antigen is not yet known. Base qualities are not recorded, but no much larger clone differs from it by a single base.

Collaborating institutions collected whole blood in K2EDTA tubes following their own protocols. Collaborator samples were shipped for TCRbeta analysis as frozen whole blood, isolated PBMCs, or DNA extracted from either sample type. The rearranged chain carries TRBV19 and TRBJ2-1; TRBD2 is a weak D gene call, 6 bases matching. This receptor was taken from a human donor in a cohort sampled during active COVID-19. What was sequenced was peripheral blood. The DNA sequence is as follows: TGTGCCAGTAGTATAAGGGGAGGTTCCAATGAGCAGTTCTTC. This codes for CASSIRGGSNEQFF.